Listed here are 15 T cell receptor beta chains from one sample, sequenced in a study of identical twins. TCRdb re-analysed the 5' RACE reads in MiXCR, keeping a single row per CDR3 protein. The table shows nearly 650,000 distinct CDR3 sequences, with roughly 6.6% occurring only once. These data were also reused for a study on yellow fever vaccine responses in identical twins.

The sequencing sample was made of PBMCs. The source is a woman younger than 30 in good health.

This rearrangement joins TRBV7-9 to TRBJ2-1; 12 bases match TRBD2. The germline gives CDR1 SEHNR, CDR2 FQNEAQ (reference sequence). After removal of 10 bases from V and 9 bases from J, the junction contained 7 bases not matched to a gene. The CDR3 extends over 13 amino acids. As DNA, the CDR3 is TGTGCCACCCGACTAGCGGGAGAGGGTGAGCAGTTCTTC. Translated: CATRLAGEGEQFF.

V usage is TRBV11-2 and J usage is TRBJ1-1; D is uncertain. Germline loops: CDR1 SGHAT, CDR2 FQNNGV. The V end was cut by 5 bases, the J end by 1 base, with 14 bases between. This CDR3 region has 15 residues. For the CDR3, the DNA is TGTGCCAGCAGCACGATCATCAGGTCGAACACTGAAGCTTTCTTT. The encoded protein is CASSTIIRSNTEAFF.

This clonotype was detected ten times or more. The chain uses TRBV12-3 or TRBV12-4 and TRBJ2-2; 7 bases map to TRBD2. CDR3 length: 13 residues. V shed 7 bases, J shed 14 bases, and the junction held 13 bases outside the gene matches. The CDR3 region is CASTAPTGGLLFF. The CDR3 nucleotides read TGTGCCAGCACCGCTCCTACGGGGGGACTCCTGTTTTTT.

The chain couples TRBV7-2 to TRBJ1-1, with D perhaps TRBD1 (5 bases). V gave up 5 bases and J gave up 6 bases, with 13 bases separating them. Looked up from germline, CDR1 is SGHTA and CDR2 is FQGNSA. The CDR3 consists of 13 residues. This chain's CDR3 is CASSPSGTAEAFF. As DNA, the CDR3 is TGTGCCAGCAGCCCCTCTGGGACGGCTGAAGCTTTCTTT.

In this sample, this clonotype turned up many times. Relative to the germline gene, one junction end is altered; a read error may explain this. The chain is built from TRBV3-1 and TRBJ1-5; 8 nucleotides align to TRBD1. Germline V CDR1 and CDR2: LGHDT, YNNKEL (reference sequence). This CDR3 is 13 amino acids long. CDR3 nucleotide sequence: TGCGCCAGCAGCTTGGACAGGGATCAGCCCCAGCATTTT. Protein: CASSLDRDQPQHF.

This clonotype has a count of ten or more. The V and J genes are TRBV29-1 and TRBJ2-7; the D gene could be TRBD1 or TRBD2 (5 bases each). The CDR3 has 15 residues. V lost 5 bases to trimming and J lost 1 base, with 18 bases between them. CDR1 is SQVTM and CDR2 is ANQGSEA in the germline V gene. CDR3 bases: TGCAGCGTTCGCGAGGGGCAGCCCCCTTCCTACGAGCAGTACTTC. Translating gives CSVREGQPPSYEQYF.

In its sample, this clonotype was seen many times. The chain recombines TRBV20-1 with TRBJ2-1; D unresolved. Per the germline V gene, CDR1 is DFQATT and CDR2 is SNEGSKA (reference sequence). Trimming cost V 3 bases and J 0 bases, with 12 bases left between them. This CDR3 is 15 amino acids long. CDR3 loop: CSASISPSSYNEQFF. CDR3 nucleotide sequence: TGCAGTGCTAGTATTAGCCCAAGCTCCTACAATGAGCAGTTCTTC.

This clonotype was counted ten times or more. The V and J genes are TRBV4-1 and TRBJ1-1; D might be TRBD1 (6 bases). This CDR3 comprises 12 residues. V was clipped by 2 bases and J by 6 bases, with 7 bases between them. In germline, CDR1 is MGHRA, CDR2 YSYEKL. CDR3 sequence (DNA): TGCGCCAGCAGCCAACAGGGGCCTGAAGCTTTCTTT. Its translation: CASSQQGPEAFF.

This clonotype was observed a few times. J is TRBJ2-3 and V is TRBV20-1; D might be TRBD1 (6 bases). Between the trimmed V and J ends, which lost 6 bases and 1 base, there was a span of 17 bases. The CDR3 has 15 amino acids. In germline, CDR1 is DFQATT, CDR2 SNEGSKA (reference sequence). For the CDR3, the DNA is TGCAGTGCCCCCCCCCGAGGGGGTCGCACAGATACGCAGTATTTT. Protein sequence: CSAPPRGGRTDTQYF.

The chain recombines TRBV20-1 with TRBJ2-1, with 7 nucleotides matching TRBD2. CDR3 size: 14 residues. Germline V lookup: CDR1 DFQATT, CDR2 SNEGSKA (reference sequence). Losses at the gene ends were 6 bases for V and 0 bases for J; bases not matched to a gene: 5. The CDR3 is CSASGTTSYNEQFF. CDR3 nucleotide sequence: TGCAGTGCCTCTGGGACTACCTCCTACAATGAGCAGTTCTTC.

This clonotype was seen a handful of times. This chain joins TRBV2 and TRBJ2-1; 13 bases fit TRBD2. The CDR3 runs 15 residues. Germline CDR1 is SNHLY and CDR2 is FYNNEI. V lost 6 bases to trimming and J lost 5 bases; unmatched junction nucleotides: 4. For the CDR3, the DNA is TGTGCCAGCAGCGAGACTAGCGGGAGGCACAATGAGCAGTTCTTC. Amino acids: CASSETSGRHNEQFF. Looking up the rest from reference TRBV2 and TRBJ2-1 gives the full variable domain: EPEVTQTPSHQVTQMGQEVILRCVPISNHLYFYWYRQILGQKVEFLVSFYNNEISEKSEIFDDQFSVERPDGSNFTLKIRSTKLEDSAMYFCASSETSGRHNEQFFGPGTRLTVL.

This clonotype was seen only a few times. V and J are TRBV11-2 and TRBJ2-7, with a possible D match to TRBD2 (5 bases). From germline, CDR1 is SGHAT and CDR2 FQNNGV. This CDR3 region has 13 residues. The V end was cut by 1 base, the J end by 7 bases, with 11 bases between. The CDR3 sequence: CASSLVMTGEQYF. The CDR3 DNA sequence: TGTGCCAGCAGCTTAGTTATGACGGGAGAGCAGTACTTC.

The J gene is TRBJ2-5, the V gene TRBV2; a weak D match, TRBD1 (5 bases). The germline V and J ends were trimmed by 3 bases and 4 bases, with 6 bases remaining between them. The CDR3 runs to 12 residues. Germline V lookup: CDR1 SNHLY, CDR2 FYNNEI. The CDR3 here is CASSDQGETQYF. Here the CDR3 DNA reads TGTGCCAGCAGTGATCAGGGAGAGACCCAGTACTTC. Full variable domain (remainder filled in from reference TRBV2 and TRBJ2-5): EPEVTQTPSHQVTQMGQEVILRCVPISNHLYFYWYRQILGQKVEFLVSFYNNEISEKSEIFDDQFSVERPDGSNFTLKIRSTKLEDSAMYFCASSDQGETQYFGPGTRLLVL.

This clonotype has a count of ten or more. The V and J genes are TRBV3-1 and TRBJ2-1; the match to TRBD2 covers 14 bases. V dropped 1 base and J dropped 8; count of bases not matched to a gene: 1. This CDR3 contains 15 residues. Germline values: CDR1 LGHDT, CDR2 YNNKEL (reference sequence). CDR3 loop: CASSQGLAGGDEQFF. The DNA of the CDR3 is TGTGCCAGCAGCCAAGGACTAGCGGGGGGGGATGAGCAGTTCTTC.

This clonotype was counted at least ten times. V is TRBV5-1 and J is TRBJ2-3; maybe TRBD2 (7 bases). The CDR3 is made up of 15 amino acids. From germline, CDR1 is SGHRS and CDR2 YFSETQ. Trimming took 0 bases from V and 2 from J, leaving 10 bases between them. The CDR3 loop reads CASSLEGGATDTQYF. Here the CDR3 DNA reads TGCGCCAGCAGCTTGGAAGGGGGGGCCACAGATACGCAGTATTTT.